The TCR beta chain under discussion was sequenced for a study of cytomegalovirus exposure and HLA in healthy donors. General study results and limits: The authors later found most CMV-associated TCR beta chains appeared HLA-restricted. Associated with HLA alleles at 0.05 false discovery rate in a later analysis were around 17,000 TCR beta sequences.

The CDR3 runs to 15 residues. Germline CDR1 and CDR2: SEHNR and FQNEAQ (reference sequence). The PCR ran on 60 Vbeta and 13 Jbeta primers. Data came from immunoSEQ multiplex PCR; TCRdb stores just in-frame clones and leaves some out. The table shows some 110,000 clones, with around four fifths occurring only once. Worth noting for this clone: No antigen is known for it. A junction boundary mismatches the germline segment, possibly from a read error.

This TCR came from a woman aged 40-49 years in good health and CMV-seropositive. Sequencing used PBMCs. The gene calls are TRBV7-9 and TRBJ2-2; D is possibly TRBD2 (6 bases). The CDR3 DNA sequence: TGTGCCAGCAGCCGAGGGAGGCCGAACGCCGGGGAGCTGTTTTTT. This translates into CASSRGRPNAGELFF.